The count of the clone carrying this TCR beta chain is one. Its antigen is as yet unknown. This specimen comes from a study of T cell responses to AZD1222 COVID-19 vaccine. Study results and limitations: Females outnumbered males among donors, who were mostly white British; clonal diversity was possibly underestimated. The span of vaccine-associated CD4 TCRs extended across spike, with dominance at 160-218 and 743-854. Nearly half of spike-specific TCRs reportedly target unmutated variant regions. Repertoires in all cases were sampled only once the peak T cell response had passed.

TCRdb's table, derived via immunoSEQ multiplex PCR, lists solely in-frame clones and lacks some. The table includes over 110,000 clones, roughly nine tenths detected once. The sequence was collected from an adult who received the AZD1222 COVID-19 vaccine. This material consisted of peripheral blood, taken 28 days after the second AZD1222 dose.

The CDR3 loop is CASGGLGENTEAFF. As DNA, the CDR3 is TGTGCCAGCGGAGGACTAGGAGAGAACACTGAAGCTTTCTTT. The gene calls are TRBV2 and TRBJ1-1; D is unresolved. In germline, CDR1 is SNHLY, CDR2 FYNNEI. V was shortened by 8 bases and J by 1 base, with 14 bases between the two germline ends. This CDR3 is built from 14 residues.